The 10 T cell receptor beta chains in this list originate from one sample, sequenced in a study of response to subunit inactivated influenza vaccine (dated by TCRdb to 2017 to 2018). Library construction relied on RT-PCR. Instrument on record: Illumina HiSeq 2500. TCRdb passed the public sequencing reads through fastp at Q25 and MiXCR, retaining productive beta sequences. CDR3 protein duplicates are merged, each entry listing the most common genes and DNA. The sample has 500,000 or so distinct CDR3 sequences on record, 15% to 20% of them singletons. Roughly 3% of the sample is held by the ten biggest clonotypes. Sequenced material: CD4+ T cells sorted from PBMCs, taken less than 30 months after vaccination. The receptors were gathered from a man aged 50-75 years who received an inactivated influenza vaccine. Donor details come from another sample of the same person, matched by shared clones.

V usage is TRBV20-1 and J usage is TRBJ2-5, with D perhaps TRBD1 (5 bases). CDR3 length: 15 residues. Germline V gene sequence: CDR1 DFQATT, CDR2 SNEGSKA (reference sequence). V was trimmed by 0 bases and J by 1 base, leaving 12 bases between them. The CDR3 is CSARDGTGVQETQYF. CDR3 DNA sequence: TGCAGTGCTAGAGATGGTACAGGAGTCCAAGAGACCCAGTACTTC.

The genes are TRBV7-6 and TRBJ2-3; either TRBD1 or TRBD2 may fit D (6 bases each). The V gene's germline CDR1 is SGHVS and CDR2 FNYEAQ. This CDR3 spans 13 amino acids. Deletions cut 1 base from V and 14 bases from J, with 16 bases between. CDR3 sequence: CASSLVTGAELYF. The CDR3, as DNA: TGTGCCAGCAGCTTAGTTACGGGGGCGGAGTTGTATTTT.

The chain carries TRBV12-3 or TRBV12-4 and TRBJ2-5; either TRBD1 or TRBD2 may supply D (5 bases each). Trimming shortened V by 8 bases and J by 7 bases, and 17 bases separated the two germline ends. This CDR3 region has 13 residues. The CDR3 spells CASSRGDRGTQYF. DNA for the CDR3: TGTGCCAGCTCTCGTGGGGACCGGGGGACCCAGTACTTC.

This clonotype was counted a few times. The chain employs TRBV20-1 and TRBJ2-1; TRBD2 matches 8 bases. J lost 7 bases, V lost 6 bases, and 17 bases had no gene match. This CDR3 region has 16 residues. Germline CDR1 and CDR2: DFQATT and SNEGSKA (reference sequence). The CDR3 DNA reads TGCAGTGCCTGGGGGACTAGATCCACGGCAGGAAATGAGCAGTTCTTC. Protein sequence: CSAWGTRSTAGNEQFF.

This clonotype came up a few times. The gene calls are TRBV12-3 or TRBV12-4 and TRBJ1-5, with a possible D match to TRBD1 (6 bases). The V and J ends lost 5 bases and 5 bases respectively, with 13 bases between them. This CDR3 is 14 amino acids long. The CDR3 sequence: CASSPGTTYQPQHF. The CDR3 DNA sequence: TGTGCCAGCAGTCCAGGGACAACGTATCAGCCCCAGCATTTT.

The CDR3 spells CASSEGPPGQGNTGELFF. CDR3 nucleotide sequence: TGTGCCAGCAGTGAAGGCCCTCCGGGACAGGGTAACACCGGGGAGCTGTTTTTT. The chain joins TRBV2 to TRBJ2-2; 9 nucleotides line up with TRBD1. Trimming took 1 base from V and 2 from J; bases not matched to a gene: 8. Germline V CDR1 and CDR2: SNHLY, FYNNEI. This CDR3 is built from 18 residues. Filled out from reference TRBV2 and TRBJ2-2, the complete variable domain reads EPEVTQTPSHQVTQMGQEVILRCVPISNHLYFYWYRQILGQKVEFLVSFYNNEISEKSEIFDDQFSVERPDGSNFTLKIRSTKLEDSAMYFCASSEGPPGQGNTGELFFGEGSRLTVL.

The J gene is TRBJ2-5, the V gene TRBV12-3 or TRBV12-4; perhaps D is TRBD1 or TRBD2 (6 bases each). Trimming pared 2 bases from V and 4 bases from J, leaving 14 bases between. This CDR3 spans 15 amino acids. In DNA, the CDR3 is TGTGCCAGCAGTTTAAGTGCCGGGGGCGGAGAGACCCAGTACTTC. As protein: CASSLSAGGGETQYF.

This clonotype showed up just a few times. The J gene is TRBJ2-7, the V gene TRBV7-6, with TRBD2 matching 10 bases. The CDR3 extends over 16 amino acids. V was clipped by 5 bases and J by 4 bases; unmatched bases: 11. Germline CDR1 is SGHVS and CDR2 is FNYEAQ. The CDR3 bases are TGTGCCAGCAGCCTGACTAGCGGGCAGGGAGGATACGAGCAGTACTTC. Translated: CASSLTSGQGGYEQYF.

V and J are TRBV29-1 and TRBJ2-1, with a weak D call TRBD2 (6 bases). Per germline, CDR1 SQVTM and CDR2 ANQGSEA. CDR3 length equals 13 residues. V shed 5 bases and J shed 3 bases, with 11 bases lying between them. This chain's CDR3 is CSVLAGLYNEQFF. In DNA, the CDR3 is TGCAGCGTTCTCGCGGGGCTCTACAATGAGCAGTTCTTC.

The table lists this clonotype with a few counts. The DNA for the CDR3 is TGTGCCAGCAGCTTCATAGATTCGAAGGCTATTCGAGAGCAGTACTTC. Translation: CASSFIDSKAIREQYF. V gene TRBV7-8 combines with J gene TRBJ2-7, with D hard to call. The germline V gene encodes CDR1 SGHVS and CDR2 FQNEAQ. V lost 3 bases to trimming and J lost 7 bases, with 22 bases between them. This CDR3 comprises 16 residues. The full variable domain, in which reference TRBV7-8 and TRBJ2-7 provide the parts outside the CDR3, is GAGVSQSPRYKVAKRGQDVALRCDPISGHVSLFWYQQALGQGPEFLTYFQNEAQLDKSGLPSDRFFAERPEGSVSTLKIQRTQQEDSAVYLCASSFIDSKAIREQYFGPGTRLTVT.